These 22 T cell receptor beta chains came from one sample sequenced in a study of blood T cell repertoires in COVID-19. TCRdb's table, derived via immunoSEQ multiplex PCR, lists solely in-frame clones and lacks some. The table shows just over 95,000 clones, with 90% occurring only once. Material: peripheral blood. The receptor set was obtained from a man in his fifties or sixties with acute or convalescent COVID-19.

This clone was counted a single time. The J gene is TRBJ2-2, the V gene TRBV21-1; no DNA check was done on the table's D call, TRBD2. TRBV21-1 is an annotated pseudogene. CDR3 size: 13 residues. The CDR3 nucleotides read TGTGCCAGCAACTACATACCCACCGGGGAGCTGTTTTTT. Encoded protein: CASNYIPTGELFF.

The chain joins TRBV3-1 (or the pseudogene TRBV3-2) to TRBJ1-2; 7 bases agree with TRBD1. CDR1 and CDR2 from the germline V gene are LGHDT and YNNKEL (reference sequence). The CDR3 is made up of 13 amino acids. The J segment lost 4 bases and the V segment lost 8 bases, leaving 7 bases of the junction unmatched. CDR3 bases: TGTGCCAGCGGCCTACAGGGGTCCTATGGCTACACCTTC. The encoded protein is CASGLQGSYGYTF.

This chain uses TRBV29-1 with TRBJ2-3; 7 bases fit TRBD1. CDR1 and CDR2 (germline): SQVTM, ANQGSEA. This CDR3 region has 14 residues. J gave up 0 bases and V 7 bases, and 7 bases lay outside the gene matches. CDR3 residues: CSAGTDRSTDTQYF. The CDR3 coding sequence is TGCAGCGCTGGAACGGACAGGAGCACAGATACGCAGTATTTT.

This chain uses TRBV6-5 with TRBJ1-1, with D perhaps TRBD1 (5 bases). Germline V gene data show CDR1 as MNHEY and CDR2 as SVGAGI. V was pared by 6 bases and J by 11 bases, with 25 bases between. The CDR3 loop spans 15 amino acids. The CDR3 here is CASSPLGGSGPAAFF. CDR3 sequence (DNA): TGTGCCAGCAGCCCGTTGGGGGGGAGCGGGCCTGCGGCTTTCTTT.

CDR3 sequence (DNA): TGTGCCAGCAGCGACTTATCCGGGGTCGCGCGGGACCTCCACTTT. Amino acids: CASSDLSGVARDLHF. The chain links TRBV2 to TRBJ1-6; D remains ambiguous. The V gene's germline CDR1 is SNHLY and CDR2 FYNNEI. CDR3 size: 15 residues. V was clipped by 6 bases and J by 15 bases, with 24 bases between them.

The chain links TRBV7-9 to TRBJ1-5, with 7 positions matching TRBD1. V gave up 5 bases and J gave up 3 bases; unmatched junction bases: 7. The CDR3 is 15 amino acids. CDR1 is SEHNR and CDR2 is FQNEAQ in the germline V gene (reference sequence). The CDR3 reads CASSKTGMYNQPQHF. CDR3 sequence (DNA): TGTGCCAGCAGCAAGACAGGGATGTACAATCAGCCCCAGCATTTT.

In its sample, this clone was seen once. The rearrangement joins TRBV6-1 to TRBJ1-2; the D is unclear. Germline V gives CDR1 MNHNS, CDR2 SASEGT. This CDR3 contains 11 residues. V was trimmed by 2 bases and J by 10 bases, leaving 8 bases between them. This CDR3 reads CASSEMRDYTF. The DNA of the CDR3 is TGTGCCAGCAGTGAAATGCGGGACTACACCTTC.

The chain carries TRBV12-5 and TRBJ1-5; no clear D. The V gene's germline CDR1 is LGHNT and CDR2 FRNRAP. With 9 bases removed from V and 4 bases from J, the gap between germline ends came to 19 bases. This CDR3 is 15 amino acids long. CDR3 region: CASATAGSGNQPQHF. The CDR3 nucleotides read TGTGCTAGCGCTACTGCGGGATCAGGAAATCAGCCCCAGCATTTT.

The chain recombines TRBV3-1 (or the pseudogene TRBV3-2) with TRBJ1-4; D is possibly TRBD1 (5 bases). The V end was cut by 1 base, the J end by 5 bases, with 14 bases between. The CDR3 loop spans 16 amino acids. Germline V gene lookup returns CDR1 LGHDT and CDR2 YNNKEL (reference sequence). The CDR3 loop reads CASSQGPSGLNEKLFF. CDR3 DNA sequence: TGTGCCAGCAGCCAAGGACCTTCAGGGCTCAATGAAAAACTGTTTTTT.

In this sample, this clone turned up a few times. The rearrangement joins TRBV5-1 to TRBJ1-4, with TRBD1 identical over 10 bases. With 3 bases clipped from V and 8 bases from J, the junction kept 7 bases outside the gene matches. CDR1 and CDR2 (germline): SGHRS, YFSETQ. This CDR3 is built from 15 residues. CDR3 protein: CASSWAGTGEEKLFF. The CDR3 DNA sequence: TGCGCCAGCAGCTGGGCAGGGACAGGGGAAGAAAAACTGTTTTTT.

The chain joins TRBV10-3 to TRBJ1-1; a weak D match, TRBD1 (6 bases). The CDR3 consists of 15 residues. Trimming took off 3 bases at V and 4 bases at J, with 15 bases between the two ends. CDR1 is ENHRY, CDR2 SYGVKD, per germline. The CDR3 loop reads CAISEGQGRITEAFF. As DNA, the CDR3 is TGTGCCATCAGTGAAGGGCAGGGGCGGATCACTGAAGCTTTCTTT.

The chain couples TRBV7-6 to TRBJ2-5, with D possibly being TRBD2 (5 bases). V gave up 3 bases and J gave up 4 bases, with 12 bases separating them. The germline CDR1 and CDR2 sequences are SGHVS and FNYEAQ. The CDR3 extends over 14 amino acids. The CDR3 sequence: CASSFRGGRETQYF. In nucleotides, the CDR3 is TGTGCCAGCAGCTTCCGGGGTGGTCGAGAGACCCAGTACTTC.

The CDR3 bases are TGTGCCAGCAGTGACTCGAGCAAGAGAACTGAAGCTTTCTTT. Translated: CASSDSSKRTEAFF. This chain uses TRBV6-4 with TRBJ1-1, with D uncertain. The germline CDR1 and CDR2 sequences are MRHNA and SNTAGT. V was cut by 0 bases and J by 5 bases, with 10 bases left in between. CDR3 length: 14 residues.

The CDR3 loop reads CASSLPSSYEQYF. Written as DNA, the CDR3 is TGCGCCAGCAGCCTCCCGAGCTCCTACGAGCAGTACTTC. The rearrangement uses TRBV5-1 and TRBJ2-7; no firm D call. The CDR3 has 13 residues. V gave up 4 bases and J gave up 0 bases, with 8 bases separating them. The germline gives CDR1 SGHRS, CDR2 YFSETQ.

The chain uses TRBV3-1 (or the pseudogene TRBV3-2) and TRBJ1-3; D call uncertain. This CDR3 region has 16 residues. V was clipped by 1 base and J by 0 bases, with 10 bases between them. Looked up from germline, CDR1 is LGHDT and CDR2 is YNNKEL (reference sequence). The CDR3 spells CASSQATEHSGNTIYF. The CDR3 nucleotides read TGTGCCAGCAGCCAAGCAACAGAACACTCTGGAAACACCATATATTTT.

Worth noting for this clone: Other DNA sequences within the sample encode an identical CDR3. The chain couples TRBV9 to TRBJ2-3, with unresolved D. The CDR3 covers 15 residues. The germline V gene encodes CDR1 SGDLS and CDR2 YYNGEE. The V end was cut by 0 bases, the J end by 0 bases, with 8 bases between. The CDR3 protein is CASSVGGGSTDTQYF. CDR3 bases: TGTGCCAGCAGCGTAGGCGGTGGGAGCACAGATACGCAGTATTTT.

The CDR3 is CASSYSTGLYGELFF. The CDR3 DNA follows: TGTGCCAGCAGTTACTCAACAGGCTTGTACGGGGAGCTGTTTTTT. The chain combines TRBV6-5 with TRBJ2-2, with a possible D match to TRBD1 (5 bases). From germline, CDR1 is MNHEY and CDR2 SVGAGI. CDR3 length: 15 residues. The V end was cut by 0 bases, the J end by 7 bases, with 12 bases between.

CDR3 in amino acids: CASSDGLSGGQPQHF. CDR3 nucleotide sequence: TGTGCCAGTAGTGATGGGTTGAGCGGTGGTCAGCCCCAGCATTTT. The chain links TRBV19 to TRBJ1-5; no firm D call. Germline-derived CDR1 and CDR2 are LNHDA and SQIVND (reference sequence). The CDR3 is 15 amino acids. Trimming took off 5 bases at V and 6 bases at J, with 17 bases between the two ends.

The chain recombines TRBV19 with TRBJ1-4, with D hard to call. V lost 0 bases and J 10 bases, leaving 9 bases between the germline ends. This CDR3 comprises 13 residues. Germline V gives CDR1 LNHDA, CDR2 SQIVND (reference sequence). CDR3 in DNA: TGTGCCAGTAGTATAGATCCGGGAGGAAAACTGTTTTTT. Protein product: CASSIDPGGKLFF.

CDR3 coding DNA: TGCGCCAGCAGCCAAGATCGCGATGAATATCAGCCCCAGCATTTT. Encoded protein: CASSQDRDEYQPQHF. V and J are TRBV4-1 and TRBJ1-5; D is undetermined. The CDR3 has 15 amino acids. Trimming took off 0 bases at V and 5 bases at J, with 11 bases between the two ends. CDR1 and CDR2 from the germline V gene are MGHRA and YSYEKL.

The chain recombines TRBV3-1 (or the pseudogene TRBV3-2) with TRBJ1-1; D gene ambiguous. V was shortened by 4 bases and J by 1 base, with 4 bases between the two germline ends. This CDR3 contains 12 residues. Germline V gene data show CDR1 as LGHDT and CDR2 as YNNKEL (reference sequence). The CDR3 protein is CASSRRNTEAFF. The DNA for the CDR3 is TGTGCCAGCAGCCGGAGGAACACTGAAGCTTTCTTT.

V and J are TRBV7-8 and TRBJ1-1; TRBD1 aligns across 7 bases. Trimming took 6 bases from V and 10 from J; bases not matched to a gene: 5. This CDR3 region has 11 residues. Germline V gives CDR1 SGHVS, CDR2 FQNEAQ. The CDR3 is CASREQGGAFF. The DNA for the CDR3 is TGTGCCAGCAGAGAGCAGGGGGGAGCTTTCTTT.